This T cell receptor (beta chain) was observed in a study of patients and donors after allogeneic stem cell transplantation. TCRdb reanalysed the RT-PCR reads using MiXCR and keeps one entry per CDR3 protein. Altogether around 160,000 distinct CDR3 sequences are present, approximately 30% being singletons, with the ten largest covering 2.5% to 3.5%. Germline CDR1 is ENHRY and CDR2 is SYGVKD. This CDR3 contains 13 residues. The V segment lost 10 bases and the J segment 5 bases; nucleotides outside the gene matches: 8. The table lists this clonotype with a few counts. V usage is TRBV10-3 and J usage is TRBJ1-2, with TRBD1 matching 9 bases. This clonotype was sampled from a human donor who was either an allogeneic HSCT recipient or a stem cell or donor lymphocyte infusion donor (not recorded which). It is not recorded whose cells these are; they may come from a transplant donor. Specimen: blood, either unsorted or a sorted T cell fraction (not recorded which). The DNA for the CDR3 is TGTGCCACCCCCGTAGGGACAGGGTATGGCTACACCTTC. This gives the protein CATPVGTGYGYTF.